Given below is one T cell receptor (beta chain) in context. The sample is drawn from a study of blood T cell repertoires in COVID-19. Overall study: Sites across the United States, Italy and Spain contributed samples from acute and convalescent COVID-19. T cells, B-cell-depleted T cells, or PBMCs provided the cDNA or gDNA that served as material.

Original handling: Estimation of nucleated cell counts was performed using reference gene primer amplification. The data were produced by immunoSEQ multiplex PCR, yet TCRdb's version contains in-frame clones alone and is incomplete. The DNA was the basis for D and trimming; V, J and clone size are from that table. The sample has roughly 66,000 clones, approximately 79% seen once. The V end lost 1 base, the J end lost 3 bases, and 6 bases lay between the germline ends. The CDR3 runs to 14 residues. Germline V gene sequence: CDR1 LGHNA, CDR2 YNFKEQ. This TCR was recovered from a man aged 55 to 70 with acute or convalescent COVID-19. This chain uses TRBV4-2 with TRBJ2-2; D is ambiguous. Specimen: peripheral blood. The CDR3 spells CASSQGLDTGELFF. The CDR3 bases are TGTGCCAGCAGCCAAGGGTTAGACACCGGGGAGCTGTTTTTT.